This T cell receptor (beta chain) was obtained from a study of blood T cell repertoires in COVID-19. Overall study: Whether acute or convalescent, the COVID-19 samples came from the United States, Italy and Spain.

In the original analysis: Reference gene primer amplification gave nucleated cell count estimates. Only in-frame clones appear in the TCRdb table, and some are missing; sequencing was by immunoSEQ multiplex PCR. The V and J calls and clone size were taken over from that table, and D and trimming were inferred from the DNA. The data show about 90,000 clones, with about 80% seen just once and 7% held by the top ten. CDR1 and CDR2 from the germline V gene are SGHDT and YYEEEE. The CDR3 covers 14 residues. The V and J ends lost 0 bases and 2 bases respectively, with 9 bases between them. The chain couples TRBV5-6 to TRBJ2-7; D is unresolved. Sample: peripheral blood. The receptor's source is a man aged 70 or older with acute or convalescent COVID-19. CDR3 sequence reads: CASSLVGFPYEQYV. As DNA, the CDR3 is TGTGCCAGCAGCTTGGTTGGCTTCCCCTACGAGCAGTACGTC.